This is a list of T cell receptor beta chains from one sample in a study of shared clonotypes between healthy human individuals. Measured with immunoSEQ multiplex PCR; TCRdb has only the in-frame clones, and not every one. The sample lists about half a million clones, approximately 79% occurring once. The sequenced sample consisted of PBMCs. These receptors were taken from a woman aged 40-49 years in good health. Some clones in this sample may be carry-over from other donors' samples. The CDR3 runs from the conserved cysteine through the conserved F or W. A D gene is named only where the DNA matches it firmly. Size values are once, few and many counts, or a class for expanded clones, and some rows have none.

j_call,d_call,clone_size,v_call,cdr3_nt,cdr3_aa
TRBJ2-2,TRBD1,once,TRBV6-5,TGTGCCAGCACCAAAACAGGGGCCGACACCGGGGAGCTGTTTTTT,CASTKTGADTGELFF
TRBJ2-3,TRBD2,NA,TRBV6-1,TGTGCCAGCAGTGCCGGACTAGCGGGTAGCACAGATACGCAGTATTTT,CASSAGLAGSTDTQYF
TRBJ2-5,TRBD1,NA,TRBV5-1,TGCGCCAGCAGCCCGTCTCCCGGGACAGGGAAAGAGACCCAGTACTTC,CASSPSPGTGKETQYF
TRBJ2-1,TRBD2,NA,TRBV5-6,TGTGCCAGCAGCTTTGTAACTAGCGGGGAGCAGTTCTTC,CASSFVTSGEQFF
TRBJ2-5,TRBD2,NA,TRBV19,TGTGCCACCTCGACGGCTAGATCTAGCGGGAGGCGGGAGACCCAGTACTTC,CATSTARSSGRRETQYF
TRBJ2-7,TRBD2,NA,TRBV28,TGTGCCAGCAGTCTAGGGTTCGGGACTAGCGGGAGGCCCTACGAGCAGTACTTC,CASSLGFGTSGRPYEQYF
TRBJ1-4,NA,few,TRBV29-1,TGCAGCTTCAGGGACGGAGGTGAAAAACTGTTTTTT,CSFRDGGEKLFF
TRBJ2-1,NA,NA,TRBV21-1,TGTGCCAGCAAGGGCCTCCGGGACGTTTACAATGAGCAGTTCTTC,CASKGLRDVYNEQFF
TRBJ2-7,TRBD1,NA,TRBV18,TGTGCCAGCTCACGCGGACAGGGAGACGAGCAGTACTTC,CASSRGQGDEQYF
TRBJ2-3,NA,NA,TRBV5-1,TGCGCCAGCAGCTTGGATGGAAGCCCCCCAGATACGCAGTATTTT,CASSLDGSPPDTQYF
TRBJ2-2,NA,NA,TRBV9,TGTGCCAGCAGCGTAGTCGCGGCATCCGGGGAGCTGTTTTTT,CASSVVAASGELFF
TRBJ2-1,TRBD2,NA,TRBV5-1,TGCGCCAGCAGCACCGGGACTAGCGGGAGGGCCGGCAATGAGCAGTTCTTC,CASSTGTSGRAGNEQFF
TRBJ1-1,NA,NA,TRBV28,TGTGCCAGCAGTGAACAGATGGGGACCACTGAAGCTTTCTTT,CASSEQMGTTEAFF
TRBJ2-3,NA,NA,TRBV5-6,TGTGCCAGCAGTTCTCAGGGGGGTGACACAGATACGCAGTATTTT,CASSSQGGDTDTQYF
TRBJ2-7,TRBD1,NA,TRBV18,TGTGCCAGCTCAACCGGACAGGGGAGAGAGCAGTACTTC,CASSTGQGREQYF
TRBJ1-1,NA,NA,TRBV5-1,TGCGCCAGCAGCGCCGGGGACACCTCCTGGGACACTGAAGCTTTCTTT,CASSAGDTSWDTEAFF
TRBJ2-3,NA,NA,TRBV5-6,TGTGCCAGCAGCTTTGGGGTAGCAGATACGCAGTATTTT,CASSFGVADTQYF
TRBJ2-1,NA,NA,TRBV14,TGTGCCAGCAGTACCAGGGTCTACAATGAGCAGTTCTTC,CASSTRVYNEQFF
TRBJ2-5,NA,NA,TRBV28,TGTGCCAGCAGCTTCCAGACAGGCGGGAGTGAGACCCAGTACTTC,CASSFQTGGSETQYF
TRBJ2-3,NA,NA,TRBV21-1,TGTGCCAGCAGCAGGTATAGCCCTTCAACAGATACGCAGTATTTT,CASSRYSPSTDTQYF
TRBJ2-7,TRBD1,NA,TRBV5-4,TGTGCCAGCAGCCTCCCACCGGGACAGGGGTCCTACGAGCAGTACTTC,CASSLPPGQGSYEQYF
TRBJ2-7,TRBD2,NA,TRBV30,TGTGCTTTAAGGTTGCGAGCGGGAAGGCCCTACGAGCAGTACTTC,CALRLRAGRPYEQYF
TRBJ2-3,TRBD2,NA,TRBV4-2,TGTGCCAGCAGCCAAGATCTCAGGTGGGCACTAGCGGGCCGGGATACGCAGTATTTT,CASSQDLRWALAGRDTQYF
TRBJ2-2,NA,NA,TRBV7-9,TGTGCCAGCAGCCGGAGAGACGGGGAGCTGTTTTTT,CASSRRDGELFF
TRBJ2-7,NA,NA,TRBV5-1,TGCGCCAGCAGCTTGGATTTGCAGTACTACGAGCAGTACTTC,CASSLDLQYYEQYF
TRBJ1-3,NA,NA,TRBV5-1,TGCGCCAGCAGCTTGGACCCACAGGGAACTGGAAACACCATATATTTT,CASSLDPQGTGNTIYF
TRBJ2-5,NA,NA,TRBV9,TGTGCCAGCAGCGCTTCAGGGGATCTAGAGACCCAGTACTTC,CASSASGDLETQYF
TRBJ2-2,TRBD1,once,TRBV2,TGTGCCAGCAAGTCCAGGACAGGGGCGGCCGGGGAGCTGTTTTTT,CASKSRTGAAGELFF
TRBJ2-1,NA,NA,TRBV4-2,TGTGCCAGCAGCCCGAATCGACTAGTCAATGAGCAGTTCTTC,CASSPNRLVNEQFF
TRBJ2-1,NA,NA,TRBV18,TGTGCCAGCTCACGTACTAGCCGGGACAATGAGCAGTTCTTC,CASSRTSRDNEQFF
TRBJ2-7,TRBD1,NA,TRBV5-1,TGCGCCAGCAGAGTTGGGACAGGGTCCTACGAGCAGTACTTC,CASRVGTGSYEQYF
TRBJ2-5,TRBD2,once,TRBV30,TGTGCCTGGAGTGTACTAGCGGCTGAGCAGTACTTC,CAWSVLAAEQYF
TRBJ1-2,NA,NA,TRBV6-5,TGTGCCAGCAGTAGCGACAGGTGGCTTGGCTACACCTTC,CASSSDRWLGYTF
TRBJ1-1,NA,NA,TRBV19,TGTGCCAGTGCACGCCAGGGGCCGGTCACTGAAGCTTTCTTT,CASARQGPVTEAFF
TRBJ2-3,NA,NA,TRBV9,TGTGCCAGCAGCGTAGGAGGGCCTAGCACAGATACGCAGTATTTT,CASSVGGPSTDTQYF
TRBJ2-1,TRBD2,NA,TRBV6-4,TGTGCCAGCAGTGTTCTAGCGGGATTTGGTAATGAGCAGTTCTTC,CASSVLAGFGNEQFF
TRBJ2-7,NA,NA,TRBV7-3,TGTGCCAGCAGCTTAGGACGGGACTACGAGCAGTACTTC,CASSLGRDYEQYF
TRBJ2-3,NA,NA,TRBV11-3,TGTGCCAGCAGCGACAGGACTACGGGGCCAGATACGCAGTATTTT,CASSDRTTGPDTQYF
TRBJ2-5,TRBD1,NA,TRBV7-2,TGTGCCAGCAGCTCACTCCGACAGGGGCCTCAAGAGACCCAGTACTTC,CASSSLRQGPQETQYF
TRBJ1-3,NA,NA,TRBV5-1,TGCGCCAGCAGCGCCAGCTCTGGAAACACCATATATTTT,CASSASSGNTIYF
TRBJ2-3,NA,once,TRBV19,TGTGCCAGTAGTATGCTCCGGGGGACAGTCACAGATACGCAGTATTTT,CASSMLRGTVTDTQYF
TRBJ1-2,NA,NA,TRBV28,TGTGCCAGCACCCCGCCGGGAGGGGCTGACGGCTACACCTTC,CASTPPGGADGYTF
TRBJ1-4,NA,NA,TRBV4-1,TGCGCCAGCAGCCAAAACGCCCTCCCAAATGAAAAACTGTTTTTT,CASSQNALPNEKLFF
TRBJ2-3,NA,NA,TRBV7-2,TGTGCCAGCAGCTCGATGGCGGGCAGCACAGATACGCAGTATTTT,CASSSMAGSTDTQYF
TRBJ1-2,NA,NA,TRBV9,TGTGCCAGCAGCGTAGGGACGCAGGGATCCTATGGCTACACCTTC,CASSVGTQGSYGYTF
TRBJ2-1,NA,NA,TRBV11-3,TGTGCCAGCAGCTTAGGAGGAGAGGGGAATGAGCAGTTCTTC,CASSLGGEGNEQFF
TRBJ2-1,NA,NA,TRBV2,TGTGCCAGCAGTGATACGGGGGCAGAGCAGTTCTTC,CASSDTGAEQFF
TRBJ1-5,TRBD1,once,TRBV28,TGTGCCAGCAGTCCGGACAGGTATCAGCCCCAGCATTTT,CASSPDRYQPQHF
TRBJ2-3,TRBD2,NA,TRBV18,TGTGCCAGCTCACCACCTAGCGGGAGTCCGGGGACAGATACGCAGTATTTT,CASSPPSGSPGTDTQYF
TRBJ2-5,NA,NA,TRBV7-7,TGTGCCAGCAGCTTGGGAGGGACAGCCCAAGAGACCCAGTACTTC,CASSLGGTAQETQYF
TRBJ2-2,TRBD1,once,TRBV12-5,TGTGCTAGTGGCAAGGGACAGGGCTTGACCGGGGAGCTGTTTTTT,CASGKGQGLTGELFF
TRBJ1-1,NA,NA,TRBV28,TGTGCCAGCAGTTTCGGGGGAGTAACTGAAGCTTTCTTT,CASSFGGVTEAFF
TRBJ1-3,NA,few,TRBV7-2,TGTGCCAGCAGCTTAACAACAGGGCCTGGAAACACCATATATTTT,CASSLTTGPGNTIYF
TRBJ1-2,NA,NA,TRBV28,TGTGCCAGCAGTACATTCACCCGGGGCTACACCTTC,CASSTFTRGYTF
TRBJ2-7,TRBD2,NA,TRBV27,TGTGCCAGCAGCCTAGCGGGGGACGAGCAGTACTTC,CASSLAGDEQYF